The rows below give T cell receptor beta chains drawn from one sample of a study of cytomegalovirus exposure and HLA in healthy donors. Generated by immunoSEQ multiplex PCR, the TCRdb table keeps only in-frame clones and is missing some. Of under 150,000 clones listed, more than 70% are singletons. Sequencing used PBMCs. These receptors all come from a man in his forties or fifties in good health and CMV-seropositive. Both conserved end residues are trimmed from each CDR3. A D gene is named only where the DNA matches it firmly. Clone size is shown for a subset of rows, as once, few, many or a class of expanded clone.

-	TRBD2	TRBJ2-5	TRBV6-5	ASSYSGEGRETQY
-	TRBD1	TRBJ2-3	TRBV5-5	ASSLGTGIDTDTQY
-	-	TRBJ2-3	TRBV7-6	ASSLARDTQY
few	TRBD2	TRBJ2-1	TRBV11-3	ASSLGTSEYNEQF
-	-	TRBJ1-2	TRBV6-1	ASSMGGMGNYGYT
few	TRBD1	TRBJ1-3	TRBV19	ASSPTGPTSGNTIY
few	TRBD2	TRBJ2-5	TRBV6-1	ASSVRLATTRETQY
few	TRBD1	TRBJ2-3	TRBV2	ASYRGEGDTQY
-	TRBD1	TRBJ2-7	TRBV4-3	ASSQDPTGVREQY
few	-	TRBJ1-2	TRBV18	ASSPWQGANYGYT
-	-	TRBJ1-2	TRBV4-1	ASSQDPVPGGGYT
-	-	TRBJ2-2	TRBV5-1	ASSLQVGTGELF
-	TRBD1	TRBJ2-1	TRBV4-3	ASSRAGGNEQF
few	-	TRBJ1-1	TRBV10-3	AIKRDTGRGGTEAF
-	-	TRBJ1-2	TRBV19	ASSTRQRAYGYT
-	TRBD1	TRBJ2-1	TRBV5-6	ASSKDRVNEQF
-	TRBD2	TRBJ2-1	TRBV9	ASSSAGVGPGEQF
-	-	TRBJ2-6	TRBV19	ASSKPGTGANVLT
-	TRBD2	TRBJ2-3	TRBV7-2	ASSLAGGDSTDTQY
-	TRBD1	TRBJ1-2	TRBV19	ASRLLRDRGLVYGYT
-	TRBD2	TRBJ2-5	TRBV6-1	ASSEAPTSVETQY
-	TRBD2	TRBJ2-1	TRBV7-2	ASSLVTSGNEQF
few	-	TRBJ1-1	TRBV27	ASSFRGTNTEAF
-	-	TRBJ2-3	TRBV5-4	ASSLASTRTDTQY
-	TRBD1	TRBJ1-1	TRBV2	ASSLTGATEAF
-	-	TRBJ1-6	TRBV13	ASSFRVPYNSPLH
once	-	TRBJ2-2	TRBV19	ASSIETDTGELF
few	TRBD2	TRBJ2-1	TRBV6-1	ASGVSGGAFEQF
once	-	TRBJ1-1	TRBV7-9	SSSFYGVNTEAF